The T cell receptor beta chain described here comes from a study of shared clonotypes between healthy human individuals. Study observations and caveats: The rarefaction results pointed to incomplete sorted-subset sequencing despite large depth. On the whole, naive subsets had larger estimated richness than memory subsets had.

Notes on this clone: The antigen is undetermined.

The donors were all Caucasian adults (living in Nashville, Tennessee). CDR1 and CDR2 from the germline V gene are GTSNPN and SVGIG (reference sequence). This CDR3 comprises 14 residues. The V end lost 1 base, the J end lost 4 bases, and 14 bases lay between the germline ends. The assay ran at deep level. TCRdb's table, derived via immunoSEQ multiplex PCR, lists solely in-frame clones and lacks some. Of some 1,600,000 clones in the sample, 95% to 99% were seen once. The source of this sequence is a man between 25 and 39 years old in good health. The chain employs TRBV30 and TRBJ2-7; D remains unclear. Sequencing was carried out using naive CD4+ T cells sorted from blood. Specified subset: CD45RA+ positively selected. In DNA form, the CDR3 reads TGTGCCTGGAGTGAAGTCCGGACCCTTTACGAGCAGTACTTC. Its translation is CAWSEVRTLYEQYF.